Below, 17 T cell receptor beta chains from the same sample are listed, as sequenced in a study of T cell clonality in common variable immunodeficiency. Clones were read by immunoSEQ multiplex PCR, and TCRdb kept only the in-frame ones, dropping some. Singletons are absent from the sample, which has about 23,000 clones. Study findings and constraints: Reportedly, TCR beta sequences from common variable immunodeficiency showed fewer deletions and N-nucleotide insertions.

What these receptors recognize is not known. Sequencing used peripheral blood mononuclear cells. Receptor source: a human donor with common variable immunodeficiency.

CDR3 DNA (partial): TGCGCCAGCAGCGCGCAAACCGGGACAGACAATGAG. This codes for CASSAQTGTDNE. The CDR3 in full is CASSAQTGTDNEQFF. The chain recombines TRBV5-1 with TRBJ2-1; TRBD1 aligns across 7 bases. The observed sequence ends 3 residues before the CDR3 terminus, with the missing tail filled in from the germline J gene. Germline values: CDR1 SGHRS, CDR2 YFSETQ. The V segment lost 4 bases and the J segment 5 bases; nucleotides outside the gene matches: 9. CDR3 size: 15 residues.

This clone was seen repeatedly, ten times or more. The CDR3 goes on 3 residues after the read ends, and that part is filled in from the germline J gene. The V call is TRBV2, the J call TRBJ1-2; D is ambiguous. CDR3 length equals 15 residues. Germline V gives CDR1 SNHLY, CDR2 FYNNEI. Trimming took off 1 base at V and 6 bases at J, with 15 bases between the two ends. CDR3 region: CASSEDPVLMDGYTF. CDR3 DNA, as far as it was read: TGTGCCAGCAGTGAAGATCCGGTTTTGATGGATGGC.

Details on this clone: Sequencing ends 3 residues short of the CDR3 end; the germline J gene provides the rest. The chain uses TRBV10-2 and TRBJ1-2; maybe TRBD1 (5 bases). This CDR3 has 13 residues. The V gene's germline CDR1 is WSHSY and CDR2 SAAADI. V lost 6 bases and J 6 bases, leaving 14 bases between the germline ends. The CDR3 DNA, read in part, is TGCGCCAGCAGCCAGGGTCCCTCTAATGGC. Encoded protein: CASSQGPSNG. The full CDR3 protein is CASSQGPSNGYTF.

Turning to this clone: Germline and junction disagree at one end, which may indicate a read error. The read ends 3 residues early relative to the CDR3; the germline J gene fills the gap. The V call is TRBV2, the J call TRBJ2-7; D tentatively fits TRBD1 or TRBD2 (6 bases each). CDR1 SNHLY and CDR2 FYNNEI come from the germline V gene. This CDR3 is built from 14 residues. CDR3 sequence: CATSGRDTNYEQYF. CDR3 DNA (partial): TGTGCCACCAGTGGGCGGGACACCAACTACGAG.

There are many counts of this clone. The CDR3 extends 3 residues past the end of the read, so its final part is completed from the germline J gene. V gene TRBV4-2 combines with J gene TRBJ1-2, with TRBD1 matching over 10 bases. Germline assignment: CDR1 LGHNA and CDR2 YNFKEQ. This CDR3 is built from 14 residues. The CDR3 here is CASSLRQGAGGYTF. The covered CDR3 bases are TGTGCCAGCAGCCTGCGACAGGGGGCGGGGGGC.

As concerns this clone: The CDR3 is cut off 3 residues early in the read; its end comes from the germline J gene. This chain uses TRBV19 with TRBJ2-1; 9 bases line up with TRBD2. This CDR3 spans 14 amino acids. Germline assignment: CDR1 LNHDA and CDR2 SQIVND (reference sequence). V lost 5 bases, J lost 4 bases, and 3 bases stayed unmatched. The covered CDR3 bases are TGTGCCAGTAGTCCCCTAGCGGGGTACAATGAG. Translating gives CASSPLAGYNE. From start to end, the CDR3 is CASSPLAGYNEQFF.

This clone was counted a few times. CDR3 bases read: TGTGCCAGCAGACCAGACAGGTCTGAA. This sequence encodes CASRPDRSE. The entire CDR3 reads CASRPDRSEAFF. This sequence joins TRBV2 and TRBJ1-1, with D possibly matching TRBD1 (6 bases). The DNA ends 3 residues before the CDR3 does, and the rest of the CDR3 is filled in from the germline J gene. This CDR3 is built from 12 residues. The V gene's germline CDR1 is SNHLY and CDR2 FYNNEI. V lost 6 bases to trimming and J lost 6 bases, with 11 bases between them.

Remarks on this clone: The DNA ends 3 residues before the CDR3 does, and the rest of the CDR3 is filled in from the germline J gene. The V call is TRBV18, the J call TRBJ1-1, with unresolved D. Germline loops: CDR1 KGHSH, CDR2 LQKENI. CDR3 length: 12 residues. The CDR3 DNA, read in part, is TGTGCCAGCTCACCCGTGGGCCCTGGG. Translated: CASSPVGPG. From start to end, the CDR3 is CASSPVGPGAFF.

In this sample, this clone turned up a few times. The read is 3 residues too short to cover the CDR3 end, so that end is filled in from the germline J gene. The chain carries TRBV6-2 or TRBV6-3 and TRBJ2-1, with 8 bases that match TRBD2. The CDR3 loop spans 15 amino acids. Per germline, CDR1 MNHEY and CDR2 SVGEGT. With 4 bases clipped from V and 4 bases from J, the junction kept 6 bases outside the gene matches. CDR3 amino acids: CASSSTGGGYNEQFF. The covered CDR3 bases are TGTGCCAGCAGTTCCACCGGGGGGGGATACAATGAG.

This clone was counted ten times or more. The missing CDR3 end, 3 residues past where the read stops, is filled in from the germline J gene. The same CDR3 can be traced to other DNA sequences in this sample. The chain employs TRBV19 and TRBJ1-1; TRBD1 aligns across 12 bases. After removal of 6 bases from V and 6 bases from J, the junction contained 14 bases not matched to a gene. CDR1 and CDR2 (germline): LNHDA, SQIVND (reference sequence). The CDR3 contains 17 residues. The CDR3 here is CASRPPGTGGLAAEAFF. CDR3 DNA, as far as it was read: TGTGCCAGTAGGCCCCCCGGGACAGGGGGCTTGGCTGCTGAA.

In its sample, this clone was seen many times. The read ends 3 residues early relative to the CDR3; the germline J gene fills the gap. The chain has TRBV6-7 and TRBJ2-1; D may be TRBD1 (5 bases). TRBV6-7 is an ORF for which the function is uncertain. Trimming took 8 bases from V and 5 from J, leaving 7 bases between them. There are 11 residues in the CDR3. CDR3 loop: CASVRDNEQFF. The sequenced CDR3 bases are TGTGCCAGCGTCAGGGACAATGAG.

This clone was seen more than once but under ten times. The read ends 3 residues before the CDR3 terminus; that terminus is restored from the germline J gene. The chain is built from TRBV18 and TRBJ1-4; maybe TRBD1 (6 bases). Deletions cut 5 bases from V and 5 bases from J, with 9 bases between. CDR3 size: 13 residues. Germline CDR1 is KGHSH and CDR2 is LQKENI. CDR3 DNA, as far as it was read: TGTGCCAGCTCAGACACAGGGAATGAAAAA. Its protein product is CASSDTGNEK. From start to end, the CDR3 is CASSDTGNEKLFF.

This clone has more than one count but fewer than ten. The read is 3 residues too short to cover the CDR3 end, so that end is filled in from the germline J gene. This sequence joins TRBV19 and TRBJ2-4; 7 nucleotides match TRBD1. CDR1 is LNHDA and CDR2 is SQIVND in the germline V gene (reference sequence). V dropped 3 bases and J dropped 2; count of bases not matched to a gene: 1. This CDR3 has 14 residues. CDR3: CASSMGQTKNIQYF. The CDR3 DNA, read in part, is TGTGCCAGTAGTATGGGACAGACCAAAAACATT. Combining the CDR3 with reference TRBV19 and TRBJ2-4 gives the whole variable domain DGGITQSPKYLFRKEGQNVTLSCEQNLNHDAMYWYRQDPGQGLRLIYYSQIVNDFQKGDIAEGYSVSREKKESFPLTVTSAQKNPTAFYLCASSMGQTKNIQYFGAGTRLSVL.

On this clone itself: The CDR3 end falls 3 residues outside the read, so it is completed with the germline J gene. The genes are TRBV20-1 and TRBJ2-1, with a weak D call TRBD1 (5 bases). CDR3 length equals 13 residues. V gave up 1 base and J gave up 6 bases, with 10 bases separating them. Germline CDR1 reads DFQATT; CDR2 reads SNEGSKA (reference sequence). Incomplete CDR3 DNA: TGCAGTGCTAGAGGCAGGGTGGGCAATGAG. Its translation: CSARGRVGNE. From start to end, the CDR3 is CSARGRVGNEQFF.

This clone was observed a few times. The read ends 3 residues before the CDR3 terminus; that terminus is restored from the germline J gene. This chain uses TRBV6-1 with TRBJ1-5, with TRBD1 as a possible D gene (5 bases). This CDR3 region has 15 residues. The germline V and J ends were trimmed by 3 bases and 5 bases, with 14 bases remaining between them. Germline CDR1 is MNHNS and CDR2 is SASEGT. CDR3 DNA (partial): TGTGCCAGCAGTGACTGGCAGGGCGGGGATCAGCCC. This translates into CASSDWQGGDQP. The CDR3 in full is CASSDWQGGDQPQHF.

In regard to this clone: Coverage ceases 3 residues before the CDR3 finishes, and the germline J gene fills in the end. V and J are TRBV18 and TRBJ2-5, with 7 bases identical to TRBD1. Germline CDR1 reads KGHSH; CDR2 reads LQKENI. CDR3 size: 16 residues. The junction had 10 bases not matched to a gene; V was cut back by 3 bases and J by 3 bases. CDR3 in amino acids: CASSPRNGRGKETQYF. The CDR3 bases that were read are TGTGCCAGCTCACCTCGAAACGGCAGGGGGAAAGAGACC.

In its sample, this clone was seen a few times. The read ends 3 residues shy of where the CDR3 ends; the end is completed using the germline J gene. This chain links TRBV7-9 with TRBJ1-1; TRBD1 matches 7 bases. After removal of 4 bases from V and 1 base from J, the junction contained 6 bases not matched to a gene. The CDR3 has 15 amino acids. Germline V CDR1 and CDR2: SEHNR, FQNEAQ (reference sequence). CDR3 amino acids: CASSSIRGSNTEAFF. The sequenced CDR3 bases are TGTGCCAGCAGCTCCATCAGGGGGTCGAACACTGAA.